This T cell receptor beta chain was obtained from a study of blood T cell repertoires in COVID-19. The V gene's germline CDR1 is MRHNA and CDR2 SNTAGT. V was pared by 5 bases and J by 4 bases, with 16 bases between. CDR3 length: 15 amino acids. Authors' data handling: Estimates of nucleated cell counts were drawn from the amplification of reference gene primers. TCRdb's copy holds only in-frame clones and misses some; the assay was immunoSEQ multiplex PCR. V, J and clone size reflect that table, while D and trimming were determined from the DNA. The sample includes approximately 200,000 clones, less than 90% of them seen just once.

This receptor was taken from a woman aged 45-60 years with acute or convalescent COVID-19. Sequencing was done on a sample of peripheral blood. V is TRBV6-4 and J is TRBJ2-3; no definite D call. Here the CDR3 reads CASSQSHTVADTQYF. The CDR3 DNA sequence: TGTGCCAGCAGTCAATCCCATACGGTAGCAGATACGCAGTATTTT.